This entry lists 25 T cell receptor beta chains sequenced from one sample in a study of cytomegalovirus exposure and HLA in healthy donors. The study ran its PCR with 60 Vbeta and 13 Jbeta primers. Here immunoSEQ multiplex PCR was the method, and the copy in TCRdb shows in-frame clones only, minus some. The table has some 150,000 clones, 87% seen once. Sequencing was carried out using PBMCs. These receptors were taken from a woman in her thirties in good health and CMV-seronegative.

The V and J genes are TRBV11-3 and TRBJ2-3; D remains unclear. The CDR3 covers 12 residues. From germline, CDR1 is SGHNT and CDR2 YENEEA. The V end lost 2 bases, the J end lost 4 bases, and 4 bases lay between the germline ends. CDR3 bases: TGTGCCAGCAGCTTATACTCAGATACGCAGTATTTT. It specifies CASSLYSDTQYF.

The rearrangement links TRBV19 to TRBJ1-5; D uncertain. This CDR3 is 13 amino acids long. V was trimmed by 3 bases and J by 2 bases, leaving 5 bases between them. Germline CDR1 and CDR2: LNHDA and SQIVND (reference sequence). This chain's CDR3 is CASSIKRNQPQHF. DNA of the CDR3: TGTGCCAGTAGTATCAAGCGCAATCAGCCCCAGCATTTT. The full variable domain, rest sourced from reference TRBV19 and TRBJ1-5, is DGGITQSPKYLFRKEGQNVTLSCEQNLNHDAMYWYRQDPGQGLRLIYYSQIVNDFQKGDIAEGYSVSREKKESFPLTVTSAQKNPTAFYLCASSIKRNQPQHFGDGTRLSIL.

The chain has TRBV4-1 and TRBJ1-2; no definite D call. The CDR3 is 15 residues long. V lost 0 bases to trimming and J lost 6 bases, with 14 bases between them. Germline CDR1 and CDR2: MGHRA and YSYEKL. CDR3 protein: CASSQDLRGWDGYTF. The CDR3 nucleotides are TGCGCCAGCAGCCAAGATCTGAGAGGCTGGGATGGCTACACCTTC.

This clone was found once. The chain is built from TRBV5-1 and TRBJ2-1, with TRBD2 matching 12 bases. Per the germline V gene, CDR1 is SGHRS and CDR2 is YFSETQ. The CDR3 sequence is 16 residues long. The junction had 9 bases not matched to a gene; V was cut back by 4 bases and J by 7 bases. For the CDR3, the DNA is TGCGCCAGCAGCGGAGGGACTAGCGGGTACCGGAATGAGCAGTTCTTC. Translation: CASSGGTSGYRNEQFF.

This chain links TRBV28 with TRBJ1-4; D gene unclear. V was pared by 6 bases and J by 7 bases, with 15 bases between. CDR3 length equals 14 residues. Germline CDR1 and CDR2: MDHEN and SYDVKM. The CDR3 DNA sequence: TGTGCCAGCAGCCCTCCCGGGGTTACTGAAAAACTGTTTTTT. Protein product: CASSPPGVTEKLFF. The complete variable domain, with remaining parts taken from reference TRBV28 and TRBJ1-4, reads DVKVTQSSRYLVKRTGEKVFLECVQDMDHENMFWYRQDPGLGLRLIYFSYDVKMKEKGDIPEGYSVSREKKERFSLILESASTNQTSMYLCASSPPGVTEKLFFGSGTQLSVL.

The chain links TRBV6-1 to TRBJ1-5; TRBD1 matches 7 bases. The J segment lost 1 base and the V segment lost 5 bases, leaving 5 bases of the junction unmatched. The CDR3 length is 15 residues. The germline V gene has CDR1 MNHNS and CDR2 SASEGT. For the CDR3, the DNA is TGTGCCAGCAGTTTCACAGGGGTGAGCAATCAGCCCCAGCATTTT. The encoded protein is CASSFTGVSNQPQHF.

The rearrangement joins TRBV4-2 to TRBJ2-2, with D perhaps TRBD2 (7 bases). The CDR3 has 17 amino acids. V lost 1 base, J lost 4 bases, and 16 bases lay in between. The V gene's germline CDR1 is LGHNA and CDR2 YNFKEQ. CDR3 loop: CASSQGGGGGFTGELFF. CDR3 bases: TGTGCCAGCAGCCAAGGGGGCGGCGGGGGCTTCACCGGGGAGCTGTTTTTT.

The chain joins TRBV30 to TRBJ2-3, with 7 bases lining up with TRBD1. With V trimmed by 2 bases and J by 6 bases, 8 bases remained unmatched. This CDR3 has 14 residues. Germline V gene data show CDR1 as GTSNPN and CDR2 as SVGIG (reference sequence). CDR3 nucleotide sequence: TGTGCCTGGAGTCCGGGACAGACGGTGGATACGCAGTATTTT. It yields the protein CAWSPGQTVDTQYF.

The chain recombines TRBV25-1 with TRBJ2-1; D remains ambiguous. The CDR3 covers 13 residues. With 3 bases removed from V and 7 bases from J, the gap between germline ends came to 10 bases. In germline, CDR1 is MGHDK, CDR2 SYGVNS. CDR3 loop: CASSDNSRNEQFF. The CDR3 DNA follows: TGTGCCAGCAGTGATAACAGCCGAAATGAGCAGTTCTTC.

This clone turned up a few times. The rearrangement links TRBV6-5 to TRBJ2-7, with 8 positions matching TRBD1. This CDR3 comprises 15 residues. The trim removed 2 bases at V and 0 bases at J, leaving 3 bases unmatched. Per germline, CDR1 MNHEY and CDR2 SVGAGI. The CDR3 sequence: CASSYRTGTSYEQYF. For the CDR3, the DNA is TGTGCCAGCAGTTACCGGACAGGGACCTCCTACGAGCAGTACTTC.

The CDR3 DNA reads TGTGCCAGCACCGCTGGGGGGGGTGAGCAGTTCTTC. Translated: CASTAGGGEQFF. V gene TRBV5-8 combines with J gene TRBJ2-1, with 7 bases lining up with TRBD2. The CDR3 runs 12 residues. V dropped 6 bases and J dropped 9; count of bases not matched to a gene: 6. Germline CDR1 is SGHTS and CDR2 is YDEGEE.

The chain has TRBV5-4 and TRBJ1-2; tentatively, D is TRBD1 (6 bases). Trimming removed 0 bases from V and 6 bases from J, with 12 bases in between. Looked up from germline, CDR1 is SGHNT and CDR2 is YYREEE (reference sequence). This CDR3 is 14 amino acids long. The CDR3 sequence: CASSLGTGWDGYTF. In DNA form, the CDR3 reads TGTGCCAGCAGCTTGGGTACAGGGTGGGATGGCTACACCTTC.

The rearrangement links TRBV5-4 to TRBJ1-4, with D perhaps TRBD1 (5 bases). The CDR3 covers 14 residues. Deletions cut 4 bases from V and 2 bases from J, with 9 bases between. Germline CDR1 is SGHNT and CDR2 is YYREEE (reference sequence). In DNA, the CDR3 is TGTGCCAGCAGCCGCCGGGGGACTAATGAAAAACTGTTTTTT. Amino acids: CASSRRGTNEKLFF.

This clone appeared once. This chain links TRBV13 with TRBJ2-1; 9 bases map to TRBD2. CDR3 size: 15 residues. Germline lookup yields CDR1 PRHDT and CDR2 FYEKMQ (reference sequence). V lost 1 base, J lost 10 bases, and 8 bases stayed unmatched. The CDR3 loop reads CASSLVGGRAREQFF. Written as DNA, the CDR3 is TGTGCCAGCAGCTTAGTCGGCGGGAGGGCCCGGGAGCAGTTCTTC.

In DNA form, the CDR3 reads TGTGCCAGCAGTTTCTTCTACGAGCAGTACTTC. Its protein product is CASSFFYEQYF. The genes are TRBV28 and TRBJ2-7; no firm D call. Between the trimmed V and J ends, which lost 3 bases and 3 bases, there was a span of 3 bases. The CDR3 covers 11 residues. In germline, CDR1 is MDHEN, CDR2 SYDVKM. Filled out from reference TRBV28 and TRBJ2-7, the complete variable domain reads DVKVTQSSRYLVKRTGEKVFLECVQDMDHENMFWYRQDPGLGLRLIYFSYDVKMKEKGDIPEGYSVSREKKERFSLILESASTNQTSMYLCASSFFYEQYFGPGTRLTVT.

The chain couples TRBV5-8 to TRBJ2-6, with 8 positions matching TRBD1. Germline lookup yields CDR1 SGHTS and CDR2 YDEGEE. CDR3 length equals 17 residues. J was trimmed by 0 bases and V by 7 bases; bases with no gene match: 9. In DNA, the CDR3 is TGTGCCAGCCCCCCGGGACAGGACTTCTCTGGGGCCAACGTCCTGACTTTC. This translates into CASPPGQDFSGANVLTF.

The rearrangement joins TRBV6-5 to TRBJ2-3; a weak D match, TRBD2 (6 bases). Trimming left V 6 bases short and J 5 bases short, with 12 bases between. Germline V gene lookup returns CDR1 MNHEY and CDR2 SVGAGI. The CDR3 consists of 13 residues. The CDR3 nucleotides are TGTGCCAGCAGGGGGGGTGTCAGAGATACGCAGTATTTT. This codes for CASRGGVRDTQYF.

The V and J genes are TRBV29-1 and TRBJ2-1, with 8 bases lining up with TRBD1. Germline CDR1 reads SQVTM; CDR2 reads ANQGSEA. The CDR3 is made up of 16 amino acids. V dropped 3 bases and J dropped 0; count of bases not matched to a gene: 7. The CDR3 nucleotides are TGCAGCGTTGATGGGGGACAGGCGGCCTCCTACAATGAGCAGTTCTTC. Amino acid sequence: CSVDGGQAASYNEQFF.

A single count supports this clone. The V and J genes are TRBV7-8 and TRBJ2-5; 7 bases fit TRBD1. TRBJ2-7 explains the end of the DNA better; the J call may be wrong. The germline V gene has CDR1 SGHVS and CDR2 FQNEAQ. The CDR3 is 17 residues long. The CDR3 loop reads CASSPTTGPLSSYEQYF. As DNA, the CDR3 is TGTGCCAGCAGCCCAACGACAGGGCCCCTTAGCTCCTACGAGCAGTACTTC.

The V call is TRBV30, the J call TRBJ1-3, with TRBD1 as a possible D gene (6 bases). This CDR3 has 13 amino acids. The germline V gene has CDR1 GTSNPN and CDR2 SVGIG (reference sequence). The V and J ends lost 5 bases and 2 bases respectively, with 10 bases between them. The CDR3 nucleotides read TGTGCCTGGGGACAGACGACTGGAAACACCATATATTTT. This translates into CAWGQTTGNTIYF. The variable domain in full, with the rest retrieved from reference TRBV30 and TRBJ1-3, is SQTIHQWPATLVQPVGSPLSLECTVEGTSNPNLYWYRQAAGRGLQLLFYSVGIGQISSEVPQNLSASRPQDRQFILSSKKLLLSDSGFYLCAWGQTTGNTIYFGEGSWLTVV.

The chain joins TRBV6-1 to TRBJ2-1, with a possible D match to TRBD1 (6 bases). V was clipped by 7 bases and J by 1 base, with 11 bases between them. There are 14 residues in the CDR3. Germline V gene lookup returns CDR1 MNHNS and CDR2 SASEGT. The CDR3 sequence is CASNRVSSYNEQFF. CDR3 nucleotide sequence: TGTGCCAGCAACAGGGTATCGTCCTACAATGAGCAGTTCTTC.

This clone was recorded a few times. The rearrangement links TRBV28 to TRBJ1-5; 7 bases map to TRBD1. Germline CDR1 MDHEN, CDR2 SYDVKM. Trimming removed 4 bases from V and 7 bases from J; junction bases left unmatched: 13. The CDR3 is made up of 16 amino acids. For the CDR3, the DNA is TGTGCCAGCAGTTCTCAAACACCGTCAGGGGGACAGCCCCAGCATTTT. Its translation: CASSSQTPSGGQPQHF. Filled out from reference TRBV28 and TRBJ1-5, the complete variable domain reads DVKVTQSSRYLVKRTGEKVFLECVQDMDHENMFWYRQDPGLGLRLIYFSYDVKMKEKGDIPEGYSVSREKKERFSLILESASTNQTSMYLCASSSQTPSGGQPQHFGDGTRLSIL.

The chain has TRBV2 and TRBJ2-2, with 8 bases fitting TRBD2. V dropped 2 bases and J dropped 4; count of bases not matched to a gene: 3. Germline V gives CDR1 SNHLY, CDR2 FYNNEI. The CDR3 is 15 amino acids. CDR3 sequence: CASSEWLAGTGELFF. The CDR3 DNA follows: TGTGCCAGCAGTGAATGGCTAGCGGGCACCGGGGAGCTGTTTTTT. The whole variable domain, filled in from reference TRBV2 and TRBJ2-2, reads EPEVTQTPSHQVTQMGQEVILRCVPISNHLYFYWYRQILGQKVEFLVSFYNNEISEKSEIFDDQFSVERPDGSNFTLKIRSTKLEDSAMYFCASSEWLAGTGELFFGEGSRLTVL.

The rearrangement joins TRBV5-1 to TRBJ2-3, with 9 bases lining up with TRBD2. The V segment lost 0 bases and the J segment 1 base; nucleotides outside the gene matches: 3. Germline CDR1 SGHRS, CDR2 YFSETQ. This CDR3 spans 16 amino acids. The CDR3 nucleotides are TGCGCCAGCAGCTTGGGTATAGCGGGAGGCACAGATACGCAGTATTTT. Residues: CASSLGIAGGTDTQYF.

The table lists this clone with a count of one. V is TRBV2 and J is TRBJ2-5; 7 bases are shared with TRBD2. Per germline, CDR1 SNHLY and CDR2 FYNNEI. V gave up 2 bases and J gave up 0 bases; unmatched junction bases: 6. The CDR3 totals 16 residues. Here the CDR3 DNA reads TGTGCCAGCAGTGAATGGGGGGGGGTGTACCAAGAGACCCAGTACTTC. It encodes CASSEWGGVYQETQYF.